This TCR beta chain was obtained from a study of response to subunit inactivated influenza vaccine (dated by TCRdb to 2016 to 2019). Turning to the overall study: The study used deep quantitative T cell receptor repertoire profiling to track responses to a trivalent subunit inactivated influenza vaccine. Beyond this particular receptor, the publication reports: The authors proposed that each seasonal influenza vaccination may bring in only a limited number of new T cells.

With respect to this clonotype: This receptor's antigen is unknown. Qualities for individual bases were not recorded, and no much larger clone is one base off.

The CDR3 spans 15 residues, from the cysteine through the phenylalanine. CDR3 DNA is the only sequence kept; it has 45 bases, read in frame from the first base. V is cut by 1 base and J by 2 bases, and the space between the germline ends is 11 bases. Via the germline V gene, CDR1 is SGHAT and CDR2 FQNNGV. Libraries were prepared through RT-PCR. The reads were generated on an Illumina HiSeq 2500. Using fastp at Q25 and MiXCR, TCRdb reprocessed the public reads and kept productive beta chains. Each entry is one CDR3 protein sequence, shown with its most common DNA and genes. The sample table contains about 570,000 distinct CDR3 sequences; only one count was recorded for approximately 10% of them. In total, the top ten clones hold about 10% of the sample. This sample also appeared in a second study, on T cells expressing NK-cell markers. The second study's paper adds: TCR beta cDNA libraries were made by 5'RACE template switching that added a universal primer site and unique molecular identifiers. Several donors provided sorted CD3+CD56+NKG2C+, CD3+CD56+NKG2C- and CD3+CD56-NKG2C+ T-cell subsets, whose TCR beta-chain repertoires were profiled. Of the eight sequenced donors, seven were found to be HCMV-seropositive and one was found to be HCMV-seronegative. To restrict sorting to alphabetaTCR-expressing T cells, an anti-gammadeltaTCR antibody was added in several experiments. In 5 to 7 donors, the dominant CD3+CD56+NKG2C+ clonotypes were found to rank among the top 10 CD8+ clonotypes and to make up about 1.0-7.5% of CD8+ T cells. Those dominant clonotypes were again the most abundant among CD3+CD56-NKG2C+ cells in a handful of donors, at roughly 28.3-65%. Whether the expanded NKG2C-expressing T cell clones were specific for HCMV antigens remained unclear. Randomly selected healthy volunteers, three men and five women, were used as the eight sequenced donors. HCMV-specific IgG was detected in serum with a commercial ELISA kit to determine HCMV serostatus. Peripheral blood mononuclear cells were isolated from blood by Ficoll density gradient centrifugation. For about 6 donors, bulk peripheral blood T-cell repertoires were additionally sequenced from unsorted PBMC. cDNA synthesis was primed from the TCR beta constant segment and was followed by two successive PCR amplification steps. Sequencing of the libraries produced 2 x 150 bp reads on Illumina HiSeq 2000/2500, MiSeq or NextSeq. Reads were demultiplexed and grouped by UMI with MIGEC, and clonotypes were assembled and quantified with MiTCR. To exclude erroneous sequences, only TCR cDNA sequences supported by at least two reads were retained. Downstream repertoire analysis used the tcR package, and clonotypes were matched across fractions by CDR3 nucleotide sequence plus V segment. Antigen specificity was annotated against VDJdb with VDJmatch, allowing one amino acid substitution in CDR3.

In this chain, TRBV11-2 is recombined with TRBJ1-2; TRBD1 is a possible D gene, resting on 6 matching bases. Sequenced material: PBMCs from blood, taken on the day of vaccination. The clonotype comes from a man aged 50 to 60 who received an inactivated influenza vaccine. Donor details come from another sample of the same person, matched by shared clones. In nucleotide form, the sequence is TGTGCCAGCAGCTTAGGGCCTCAGGGGAACTATGGCTACACCTTC. It translates as CASSLGPQGNYGYTF.